The clone carrying this TCR beta chain was detected once. These data belong to a study of blood T cell repertoires in COVID-19. Across the study: Samples of COVID-19 (acute and convalescent) were obtained from the United States, Italy and Spain.

The CDR3 totals 14 residues. Germline CDR1 is MNHEY and CDR2 is SVGAGI. V was pared by 6 bases and J by 3 bases, with 14 bases between. Assay used: immunoSEQ multiplex PCR; TCRdb lists only in-frame clones, some missing. The sample shows some 80,000 clones, roughly 85% of them seen only once. The material sequenced was peripheral blood. This chain links TRBV6-5 with TRBJ1-2; no reliable D call. This clonotype originated in a woman of 80 years or more with active or convalescent COVID-19. The CDR3 region has the DNA TGTGCCAGCAGCTACCACGACAAGGACTATGGCTACACCTTC. It codes for CASSYHDKDYGYTF.